Following are 26 T cell receptor beta chains from one sample sequenced in a study of blood T cell dynamics during melanoma immunotherapy. Time point reported: pre-treatment baseline. Assay used: immunoSEQ multiplex PCR; TCRdb lists only in-frame clones, some missing. The sample lists roughly 23,000 clones; around nine tenths were seen once. Material: blood, obtained from a patient treated with checkpoint blockade. The origin of the receptors is a human donor with melanoma.

The J gene is TRBJ1-2, the V gene TRBV18; TRBD1 might be the D (5 bases). Trimming cost V 3 bases and J 4 bases, with 12 bases left between them. CDR1 and CDR2 from the germline V gene are KGHSH and LQKENI. The CDR3 has 14 residues. CDR3 nucleotide sequence: TGTGCCAGCTCACCGGCCAGGGATACCTATGGCTACACCTTC. This codes for CASSPARDTYGYTF.

The chain carries TRBV6-5 and TRBJ2-7, with 8 nucleotides matching TRBD2. Germline V gene lookup returns CDR1 MNHEY and CDR2 SVGAGI. V trimming: 2 bases; J trimming: 4 bases; junction bases outside the gene matches: 10. The CDR3 loop spans 16 amino acids. The CDR3 spells CASSYDRRTSPYEQYF. The DNA of the CDR3 is TGTGCCAGCAGTTACGATCGCAGGACTAGCCCTTACGAGCAGTACTTC.

The rearrangement links TRBV18 to TRBJ2-3; TRBD2 agrees at 12 bases. V shed 6 bases and J 1 base; nucleotides not matched to a gene: 14. The CDR3 totals 19 residues. Germline values: CDR1 KGHSH, CDR2 LQKENI. CDR3 coding DNA: TGTGCCAGCTCGCCCCTAGCGGGAGGGCCCATTACTGGCACAGATACGCAGTATTTT. Encoded protein: CASSPLAGGPITGTDTQYF.

The gene calls are TRBV6-6 and TRBJ1-1; tentative D call: TRBD1 (5 bases). The CDR3 sequence is 11 residues long. The germline gives CDR1 MNHNY, CDR2 SVGAGI (reference sequence). Trimming took off 6 bases at V and 10 bases at J, with 12 bases between the two ends. The CDR3 spells CASRHGGGAFF. The CDR3 DNA follows: TGTGCCAGCAGACATGGGGGGGGAGCTTTCTTT.

In this sample, this clone turned up once. The V and J genes are TRBV30 and TRBJ2-7; D could derive from TRBD1 or TRBD2 (5 bases each). This CDR3 is built from 16 residues. The V and J ends lost 1 base and 3 bases respectively, with 19 bases between them. Germline lookup yields CDR1 GTSNPN and CDR2 SVGIG (reference sequence). The DNA for the CDR3 is TGTGCCTGGAGTGAGTGGGGGACCGCTGGGGGCTACGAGCAGTACTTC. Translating it yields CAWSEWGTAGGYEQYF.

J is TRBJ2-7 and V is TRBV20-1; no reliable D call. The germline CDR1 and CDR2 sequences are DFQATT and SNEGSKA (reference sequence). There are 11 residues in the CDR3. V was clipped by 3 bases and J by 4 bases, with 7 bases between them. The CDR3 DNA is TGCAGTGCTAGGGCTGCTTACGAGCAGTACTTC. Its protein is CSARAAYEQYF.

This chain joins TRBV14 and TRBJ1-4; a weak D match, TRBD1 (5 bases). V gave up 0 bases and J gave up 6 bases, with 8 bases separating them. The germline V gene encodes CDR1 SGHDN and CDR2 FVKESK. The CDR3 has 14 amino acids. This CDR3 is CASSQDTTDEKLFF. CDR3 nucleotide sequence: TGTGCCAGCAGCCAAGATACGACAGATGAAAAACTGTTTTTT.

V is TRBV6-5 and J is TRBJ1-5; perhaps TRBD1 as D (5 bases). CDR3 length equals 14 residues. V shed 5 bases and J shed 0 bases, with 8 bases lying between them. Per the germline V gene, CDR1 is MNHEY and CDR2 is SVGAGI. The chain's CDR3 is CASSPGGSNQPQHF. The CDR3 nucleotides are TGTGCCAGCAGTCCGGGGGGTAGCAATCAGCCCCAGCATTTT.

The V gene is TRBV2, the J gene TRBJ2-5; D may correspond to TRBD1 or TRBD2 (5 bases each). With the DNA end fitting TRBJ2-7 better, the J assignment may be wrong. Per germline, CDR1 SNHLY and CDR2 FYNNEI. The CDR3 extends over 15 amino acids. The CDR3 spells CASSVQGPSVGEQYF. CDR3 DNA: TGTGCCAGCAGTGTGCAGGGACCCAGCGTGGGCGAGCAGTACTTC.

This CDR3 reads CASSETGTTGEQFF. DNA of the CDR3: TGTGCCAGTAGTGAAACCGGGACTACTGGTGAGCAGTTCTTC. V and J are TRBV19 and TRBJ2-1, with 7 nucleotides matching TRBD2. Per the germline V gene, CDR1 is LNHDA and CDR2 is SQIVND (reference sequence). The CDR3 is 14 residues long. With V trimmed by 5 bases and J by 9 bases, 10 bases remained unmatched.

CDR3: CASSLSQGGTGELFF. CDR3 DNA: TGTGCCAGCAGTTTATCCCAGGGGGGCACCGGGGAGCTGTTTTTT. The genes are TRBV28 and TRBJ2-2, with D possibly TRBD1 on 7 matching bases. This CDR3 comprises 15 residues. Per germline, CDR1 MDHEN and CDR2 SYDVKM. V lost 1 base and J lost 4, with 10 bases in between.

The V and J genes are TRBV19 and TRBJ1-1, with 9 nucleotides matching TRBD1. The V gene's germline CDR1 is LNHDA and CDR2 SQIVND (reference sequence). This CDR3 is 16 amino acids long. V trimming: 7 bases; J trimming: 0 bases; junction bases outside the gene matches: 9. The DNA of the CDR3 is TGTGCCAGTAAGGTAAGGACAGGGGCCATGAACACTGAAGCTTTCTTT. Its translation is CASKVRTGAMNTEAFF.

J is TRBJ1-4 and V is TRBV19; 7 bases align to TRBD1. The CDR3 extends over 14 amino acids. Looked up from germline, CDR1 is LNHDA and CDR2 is SQIVND (reference sequence). The J segment lost 7 bases and the V segment lost 5 bases, leaving 7 bases of the junction unmatched. The DNA of the CDR3 is TGTGCCAGTAGTCGCGTAGGGGGCTTTGAAAAACTGTTTTTT. It specifies CASSRVGGFEKLFF.

The chain couples TRBV19 to TRBJ2-7; D remains unclear. CDR1 is LNHDA and CDR2 is SQIVND in the germline V gene (reference sequence). The CDR3 loop spans 14 amino acids. V shed 7 bases and J shed 6 bases, with 19 bases lying between them. The CDR3: CASTNNPLGTEQYF. The CDR3, as DNA: TGTGCCAGTACCAACAACCCCCTCGGCACCGAGCAGTACTTC.

The count of this clone is one. The chain is built from TRBV28 and TRBJ1-2; the D is unclear. The CDR3 length is 12 residues. The germline V gene has CDR1 MDHEN and CDR2 SYDVKM. The ends were cut back, 3 bases at V and 4 bases at J, with 6 bases in the middle. The CDR3: CASSFLSYGYTF. Written as DNA, the CDR3 is TGTGCCAGCAGTTTTCTTTCCTATGGCTACACCTTC.

J is TRBJ1-5 and V is TRBV7-8; D is perhaps TRBD1 (6 bases). CDR3 length equals 16 residues. V lost 1 base and J 4 bases, leaving 14 bases between the germline ends. The germline gives CDR1 SGHVS, CDR2 FQNEAQ. CDR3 region: CASSLVGGARNQPQHF. Written as DNA, the CDR3 is TGTGCCAGCAGCTTAGTTGGGGGGGCGCGGAATCAGCCCCAGCATTTT. Complete variable domain (other parts from reference TRBV7-8 and TRBJ1-5): GAGVSQSPRYKVAKRGQDVALRCDPISGHVSLFWYQQALGQGPEFLTYFQNEAQLDKSGLPSDRFFAERPEGSVSTLKIQRTQQEDSAVYLCASSLVGGARNQPQHFGDGTRLSIL.

This clone came up once. V usage is TRBV13 and J usage is TRBJ1-2; D remains unclear. The CDR3 sequence is 12 residues long. V lost 6 bases and J 7 bases, leaving 12 bases between the germline ends. Germline values: CDR1 PRHDT, CDR2 FYEKMQ (reference sequence). The CDR3 reads CASSLPGSGYTF. The CDR3 DNA follows: TGTGCCAGCAGTCTTCCGGGGAGTGGCTACACCTTC.

The rearrangement uses TRBV6-5 and TRBJ1-1, with D unclear. V was clipped by 6 bases and J by 1 base, with 9 bases between them. The CDR3 sequence is 13 residues long. Germline V lookup: CDR1 MNHEY, CDR2 SVGAGI. The chain's CDR3 is CASSLISNTEAFF. The DNA of the CDR3 is TGTGCCAGCAGCCTTATTTCGAACACTGAAGCTTTCTTT.

This chain connects TRBV7-3 to TRBJ2-7; D gene unclear. From germline, CDR1 is SGHTA and CDR2 FQGTGA. V lost 3 bases to trimming and J lost 7 bases, with 10 bases between them. The CDR3 is 12 amino acids. CDR3 sequence: CASSLGSGEQYF. In nucleotides, the CDR3 is TGTGCCAGCAGCTTGGGGTCTGGGGAGCAGTACTTC.

This chain connects TRBV10-3 to TRBJ2-7; TRBD2 matches 11 bases. The CDR3 runs to 15 residues. Trimming removed 4 bases from V and 2 bases from J; junction bases left unmatched: 4. Germline V CDR1 and CDR2: ENHRY, SYGVKD. The CDR3 nucleotides read TGTGCCATCAGTGTGGGGACTAGCGGAACCTACGAGCAGTACTTC. Its protein is CAISVGTSGTYEQYF.

J is TRBJ2-6 and V is TRBV5-1; 8 bases map to TRBD1. The CDR3 consists of 15 residues. Per germline, CDR1 SGHRS and CDR2 YFSETQ. The V gene end was trimmed by 3 bases and the J gene end by 1 base; junction bases not matched to a gene: 0. The CDR3 nucleotides read TGCGCCAGCAGCTGGACAGGGTCTGGGGCCAACGTCCTGACTTTC. Encoded protein: CASSWTGSGANVLTF.

The rearrangement links TRBV21-1 to TRBJ2-7; the table names TRBD2, a call not compared with the DNA. TRBV21-1 is a pseudogene locus. This CDR3 is built from 14 residues. As DNA, the CDR3 is TGTGCCAGCAGCAAAGTGCGACTAGCGGTGGGGGAGTACTTC. This sequence encodes CASSKVRLAVGEYF.

The V gene is TRBV28, the J gene TRBJ2-5, with 7 bases fitting TRBD2. The CDR3 spans 15 residues. The V gene's germline CDR1 is MDHEN and CDR2 SYDVKM. J lost 3 bases, V lost 8 bases, and 12 bases had no gene match. CDR3 region: CASCVRASGEETQYF. The CDR3 nucleotides read TGTGCCAGCTGCGTACGGGCGAGCGGGGAAGAGACCCAGTACTTC.

The chain employs TRBV5-4 and TRBJ1-4, with TRBD1 identical over 7 bases. J lost 5 bases, V lost 2 bases, and 6 bases had no gene match. The CDR3 has 15 amino acids. Germline V lookup: CDR1 SGHNT, CDR2 YYREEE (reference sequence). The CDR3 DNA reads TGTGCCAGCAGCTTATCGGGACAGAGAAATGAAAAACTGTTTTTT. It translates to CASSLSGQRNEKLFF.

V and J are TRBV7-2 and TRBJ2-5, with 10 bases identical to TRBD2. The length of the CDR3 is 19 residues. Germline lookup yields CDR1 SGHTA and CDR2 FQGNSA. J lost 4 bases, V lost 0 bases, and 14 bases had no gene match. The CDR3, as DNA: TGTGCCAGCAGCTTAGCTTCGTCTAGCGGGAGTCGGGCCCCAGAGACCCAGTACTTC. Its translation: CASSLASSSGSRAPETQYF.

This chain connects TRBV7-9 to TRBJ1-3, with D unresolved. The germline gives CDR1 SEHNR, CDR2 FQNEAQ (reference sequence). CDR3 size: 11 residues. Trimming removed 3 bases at V and 3 bases at J, with 0 bases between. CDR3 protein: CASSFGNTIYF. The CDR3 DNA sequence: TGTGCCAGCAGCTTTGGAAACACCATATATTTT.